This T cell receptor (beta chain) was documented in a study of blood T cell repertoires in COVID-19. Study as a whole: The United States, Italy and Spain supplied acute and convalescent COVID-19 samples. Sources were T cells, B-cell-depleted T cells, or PBMCs; the material itself was cDNA or gDNA.

In the original processing: Amplified reference gene primers provided the basis for estimating nucleated cell counts. Sequencing used immunoSEQ multiplex PCR; TCRdb keeps in-frame clones, though not all of them. The D gene and trimming were derived from the DNA, and the V and J assignments and clone size from that table. This sample has about 200,000 clones; around 82% occur once, and the top ten carry approximately 7.2%. CDR1 is LGHNT and CDR2 is FRNRAP in the germline V gene. The CDR3 totals 14 residues. The V gene end was trimmed by 3 bases and the J gene end by 4 bases; junction bases not matched to a gene: 3.

This clonotype was obtained from a woman in her 70s with acute or convalescent COVID-19. V gene TRBV12-5 combines with J gene TRBJ1-3; 7 bases agree with TRBD1. Source material: peripheral blood. In DNA form, the CDR3 reads TGTGCTAGTGGTTTATCAGGGGGAGGAAACACCATATATTTT. Amino acids: CASGLSGGGNTIYF.